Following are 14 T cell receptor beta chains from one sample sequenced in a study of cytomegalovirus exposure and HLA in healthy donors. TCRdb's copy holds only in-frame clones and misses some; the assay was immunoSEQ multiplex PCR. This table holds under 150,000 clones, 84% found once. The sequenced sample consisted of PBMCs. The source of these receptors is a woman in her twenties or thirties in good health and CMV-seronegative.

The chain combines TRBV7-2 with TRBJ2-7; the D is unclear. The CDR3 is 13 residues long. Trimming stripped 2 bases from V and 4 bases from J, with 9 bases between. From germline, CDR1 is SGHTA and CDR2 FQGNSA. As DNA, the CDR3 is TGTGCCAGCAGCTTACCACAGAAATACGAGCAGTACTTC. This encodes CASSLPQKYEQYF.

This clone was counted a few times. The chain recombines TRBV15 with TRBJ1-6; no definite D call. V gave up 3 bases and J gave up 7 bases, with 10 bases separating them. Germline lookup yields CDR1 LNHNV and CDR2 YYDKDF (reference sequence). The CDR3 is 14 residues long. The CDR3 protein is CATSRQRENSPLHF. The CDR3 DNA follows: TGTGCCACCAGCAGGCAAAGGGAGAATTCACCCCTCCACTTT. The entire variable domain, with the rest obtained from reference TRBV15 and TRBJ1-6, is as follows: DAMVIQNPRYQVTQFGKPVTLSCSQTLNHNVMYWYQQKSSQAPKLLFHYYDKDFNNEADTPDNFQSRRPNTSFCFLDIRSPGLGDTAMYLCATSRQRENSPLHFGNGTRLTVT.

The CDR3: CASSSGRGWGDNEQFF. The CDR3, as DNA: TGTGCCAGCAGCTCGGGCCGAGGATGGGGCGATAATGAGCAGTTCTTC. V gene TRBV11-3 combines with J gene TRBJ2-1; tentatively, D is TRBD1 (5 bases). The CDR3 contains 16 residues. Germline V gene sequence: CDR1 SGHNT, CDR2 YENEEA. Trimming took off 4 bases at V and 7 bases at J, with 20 bases between the two ends.

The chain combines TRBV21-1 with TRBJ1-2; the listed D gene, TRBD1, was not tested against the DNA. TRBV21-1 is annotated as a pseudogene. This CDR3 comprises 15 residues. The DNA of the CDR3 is TGTGCCAGCAGCGTAGAGGTGGTCAGGCCCCGACAGATCACCTTC. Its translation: CASSVEVVRPRQITF.

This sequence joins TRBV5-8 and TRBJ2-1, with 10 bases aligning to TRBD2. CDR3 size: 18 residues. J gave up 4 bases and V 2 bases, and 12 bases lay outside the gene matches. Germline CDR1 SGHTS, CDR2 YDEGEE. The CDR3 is CASSLGGSGGPLYNEQFF. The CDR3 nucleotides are TGTGCCAGCAGCTTAGGGGGTAGCGGGGGGCCTTTATACAATGAGCAGTTCTTC. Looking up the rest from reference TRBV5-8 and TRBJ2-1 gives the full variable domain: EAGVTQSPTHLIKTRGQQATLRCSPISGHTSVYWYQQALGLGLQFLLWYDEGEERNRGNFPPRFSGRQFPNYSSELNVNALELEDSALYLCASSLGGSGGPLYNEQFFGPGTRLTVL.

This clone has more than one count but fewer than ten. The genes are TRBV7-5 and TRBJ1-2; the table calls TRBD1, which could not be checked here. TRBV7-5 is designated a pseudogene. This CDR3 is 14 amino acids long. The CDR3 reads CARSIKGQGEGYTF. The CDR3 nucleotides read TGTGCCAGAAGCATCAAGGGACAGGGAGAAGGCTACACCTTC.

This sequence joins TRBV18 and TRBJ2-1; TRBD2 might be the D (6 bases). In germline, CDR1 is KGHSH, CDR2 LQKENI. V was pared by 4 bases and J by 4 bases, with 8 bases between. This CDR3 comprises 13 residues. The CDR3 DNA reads TGTGCCAGCTCACAAGGGAGGTACAATGAGCAGTTCTTC. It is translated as CASSQGRYNEQFF.

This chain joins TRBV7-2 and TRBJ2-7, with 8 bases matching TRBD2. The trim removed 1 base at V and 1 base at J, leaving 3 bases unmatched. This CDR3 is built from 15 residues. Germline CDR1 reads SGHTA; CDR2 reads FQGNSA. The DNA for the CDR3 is TGTGCCAGCAGCTTAGGTGCGGGGGGTTCCTACGAGCAGTACTTC. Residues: CASSLGAGGSYEQYF.

The CDR3 here is CAWSVPGQGASQPQHF. The CDR3 DNA sequence: TGTGCCTGGAGCGTCCCGGGACAGGGGGCGAGTCAGCCCCAGCATTTT. J is TRBJ1-5 and V is TRBV30; 12 bases match TRBD1. The CDR3 length is 16 residues. Germline V gene sequence: CDR1 GTSNPN, CDR2 SVGIG (reference sequence). V lost 3 bases and J lost 6; bases outside the gene matches: 9.

CDR3 coding DNA: TGCAGCCTGGGGACAGGGTCTGGAGAGACCCAGTACTTC. Amino acids: CSLGTGSGETQYF. The chain recombines TRBV29-1 with TRBJ2-5, with 9 bases matching TRBD1. Germline V gene data show CDR1 as SQVTM and CDR2 as ANQGSEA. There are 13 residues in the CDR3. Unmatched junction bases numbered 8, after V lost 8 bases and J lost 4 bases.

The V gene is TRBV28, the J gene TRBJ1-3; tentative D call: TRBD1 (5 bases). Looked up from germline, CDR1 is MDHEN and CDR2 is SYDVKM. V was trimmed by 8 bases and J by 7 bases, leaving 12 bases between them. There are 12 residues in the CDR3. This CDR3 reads CASAAGRNTIYF. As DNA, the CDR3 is TGTGCCAGCGCTGCAGGGAGGAACACCATATATTTT.

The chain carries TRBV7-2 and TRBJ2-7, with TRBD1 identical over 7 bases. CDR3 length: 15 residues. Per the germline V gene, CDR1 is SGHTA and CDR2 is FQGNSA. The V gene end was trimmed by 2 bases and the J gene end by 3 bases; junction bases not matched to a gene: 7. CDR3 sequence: CASSLSAQGNYEQYF. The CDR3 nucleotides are TGTGCCAGCAGCTTAAGTGCACAGGGGAACTACGAGCAGTACTTC.

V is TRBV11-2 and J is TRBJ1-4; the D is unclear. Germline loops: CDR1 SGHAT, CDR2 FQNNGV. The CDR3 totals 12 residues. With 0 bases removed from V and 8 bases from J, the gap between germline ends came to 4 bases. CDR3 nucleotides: TGTGCCAGCAGCTTAGAAGAGGAAAAACTGTTTTTT. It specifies CASSLEEEKLFF.

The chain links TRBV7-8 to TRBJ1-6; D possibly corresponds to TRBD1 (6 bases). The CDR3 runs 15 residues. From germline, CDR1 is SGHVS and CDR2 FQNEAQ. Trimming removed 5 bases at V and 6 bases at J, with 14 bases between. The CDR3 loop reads CASSGQGQSNSPLHF. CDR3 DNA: TGTGCCAGCAGCGGACAAGGACAGAGTAATTCACCCCTCCACTTT.